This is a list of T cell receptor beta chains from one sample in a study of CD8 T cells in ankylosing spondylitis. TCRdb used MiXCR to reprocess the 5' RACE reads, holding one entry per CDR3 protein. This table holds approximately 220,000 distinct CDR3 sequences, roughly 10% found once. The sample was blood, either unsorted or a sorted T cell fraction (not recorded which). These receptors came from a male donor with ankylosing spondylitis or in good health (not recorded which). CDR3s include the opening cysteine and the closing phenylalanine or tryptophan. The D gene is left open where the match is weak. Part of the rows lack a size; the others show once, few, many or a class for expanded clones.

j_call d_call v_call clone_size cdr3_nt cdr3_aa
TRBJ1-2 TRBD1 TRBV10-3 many TGTGCCATCAGTGATGGGACAGGGGCGGGTGGCTACACCTTC CAISDGTGAGGYTF
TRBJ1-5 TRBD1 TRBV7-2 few TGTGCCAGCAGCCAGAGAGGGACAGGGGTAGGCAATCAGCCCCAGCATTTT CASSQRGTGVGNQPQHF
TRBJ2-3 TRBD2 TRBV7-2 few TGTGCCAGCAGCCGAAGCGGGGGGGCCCTTGGAAAAGATACGCAGTATTTT CASSRSGGALGKDTQYF
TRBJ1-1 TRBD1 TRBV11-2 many TGTGCCAGCAGCGCCTTCCGGGACAGGGTTACTGAAGCTTTCTTT CASSAFRDRVTEAFF
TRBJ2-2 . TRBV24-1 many TGTGCCACCAGAGAATCAGGGACCACCGGGGAGCTGTTTTTT CATRESGTTGELFF
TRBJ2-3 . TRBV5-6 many TGTGCCAGCAGGGGGACTCCTAGCACAGATACGCAGTATTTT CASRGTPSTDTQYF
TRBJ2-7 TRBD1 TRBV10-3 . TGTGCCATCAGTGATATCGGCTTCGCCGGGACAGGGGACGAGCAGTACTTC CAISDIGFAGTGDEQYF
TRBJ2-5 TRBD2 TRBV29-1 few TGCAGCGAATTAGCGGGGGAGGGAGAGACCCAGTACTTC CSELAGEGETQYF
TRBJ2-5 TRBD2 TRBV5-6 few TGTGCCAGCAGCCTCCCGCGGAAAGCGGGGGGAGAGACCCAGTACTTC CASSLPRKAGGETQYF
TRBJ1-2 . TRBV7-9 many TGTGCCAGCAGCCTGACAGGTCCCTATGGCTACACCTTC CASSLTGPYGYTF
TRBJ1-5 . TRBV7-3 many TGTGCCAGCAGCTTAGATCTGGTGCAGCCCCAGCATTTT CASSLDLVQPQHF
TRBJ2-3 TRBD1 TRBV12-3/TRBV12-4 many TGTGCCAGCAGGACCGGGACAGGGGCAGATACGCAGTATTTT CASRTGTGADTQYF
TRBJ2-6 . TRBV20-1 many TGCAGTGCTAGAGATAGAGTCTCTGGGGCCAACGTCCTGACTTTC CSARDRVSGANVLTF
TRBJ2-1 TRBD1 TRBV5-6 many TGTGCCAGCAGCCGTGGACAGGGATACAATGAGCAGTTCTTC CASSRGQGYNEQFF
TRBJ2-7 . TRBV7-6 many TGTGCCAGCAGCACAATGACAAGTTCCTACGAGCAGTACTTC CASSTMTSSYEQYF
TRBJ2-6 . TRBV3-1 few TGTGCCAGCAGCCTACGGATGCGGTCTGGGGCCAACGTCCTGACTTTC CASSLRMRSGANVLTF
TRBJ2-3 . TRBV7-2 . TGTGCCAGCAGTTACGGGGGTGGGGATACGCAGTATTTT CASSYGGGDTQYF
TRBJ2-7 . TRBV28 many TGTGCCAGCAGTTTAATTGGGACATTATCCTACGAGCAGTACTTC CASSLIGTLSYEQYF
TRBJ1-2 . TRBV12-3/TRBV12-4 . TGTGCCAGCAGGGTCAGCTCTAACTATGGCTACACCTTC CASRVSSNYGYTF
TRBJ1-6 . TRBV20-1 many TGCAGTGCTAGAGGAGGAATAGTGAATAATTCACCCCTCCACTTT CSARGGIVNNSPLHF
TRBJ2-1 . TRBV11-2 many TGTGCCAGCAGCCCCGGGGCTAGCTACAATGAGCAGTTCTTC CASSPGASYNEQFF
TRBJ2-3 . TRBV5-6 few TGTGCCAGCAGGGGGGCAGGGTACTCCACAGATACGCAGTATTTT CASRGAGYSTDTQYF
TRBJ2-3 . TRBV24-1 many TGTGCCACCAGTGATGGACTGACTAGCACAGATACGCAGTATTTT CATSDGLTSTDTQYF
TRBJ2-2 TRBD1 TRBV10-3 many TGTGCCATCAGTGAGGCCCGGACAGGGGGCACCGGGGAGCTGTTTTTT CAISEARTGGTGELFF
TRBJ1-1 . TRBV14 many TGTGCCAGCAGCCAAAGCCTTCACACTGAAGCTTTCTTT CASSQSLHTEAFF
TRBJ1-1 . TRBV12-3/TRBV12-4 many TGTGCCAGCAGTTACAGTCGCGTAGCTTTCTTT CASSYSRVAFF
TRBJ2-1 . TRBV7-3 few TGTGCCAGCAGCCCTGAGAGGGTCGCCCCTAATGAGCAGTTCTTC CASSPERVAPNEQFF
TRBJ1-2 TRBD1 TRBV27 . TGTGCCAGCAGACCACAGGGGGCCTTGGACTATGGCTACACCTTC CASRPQGALDYGYTF
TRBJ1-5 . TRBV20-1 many TGCAGTGCTCCACAGGGAAACAATCAGCCCCAGCATTTT CSAPQGNNQPQHF
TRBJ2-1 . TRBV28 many TGTGCCAGCAGTGGTCTAGACTACAATGAGCAGTTCTTC CASSGLDYNEQFF
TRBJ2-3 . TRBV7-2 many TGTGCCAGCAGCCCGTCGGGCCATAGCACAGATACGCAGTATTTT CASSPSGHSTDTQYF
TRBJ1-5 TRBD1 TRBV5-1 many TGCGCCAGCAGCTGGGACAGCGATAGCAATCAGCCCCAGCATTTT CASSWDSDSNQPQHF
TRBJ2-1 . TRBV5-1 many TGCGCCAGCAGCTTGGGTACAGGGCGCAATGAGCAGTTCTTC CASSLGTGRNEQFF
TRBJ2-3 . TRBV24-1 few TGTGCCACCAGTGATCGGGGCGGGGTTCTTTCAGATACGCAGTATTTT CATSDRGGVLSDTQYF
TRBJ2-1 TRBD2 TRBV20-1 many TGCAGTGCTAGATTGCGGGGGGGTCAGAATGAGCAGTTCTTC CSARLRGGQNEQFF
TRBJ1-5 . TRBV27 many TGTGCCAGCAGCTGGACAGAGGCTCAGCCCCAGCATTTT CASSWTEAQPQHF
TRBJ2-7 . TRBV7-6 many TGTGCCAGCAGCTCTTCCCCGACGGGTTCCTACGAGCAGTACTTC CASSSSPTGSYEQYF
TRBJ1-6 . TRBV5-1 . TGCGCCAGCAGCTTAGAAGTGACAGAAAATTCACCCCTCCACTTT CASSLEVTENSPLHF
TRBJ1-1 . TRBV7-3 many TGTGCCAGCAGCCTTAACGGGGGGACTGAAGCTTTCTTT CASSLNGGTEAFF
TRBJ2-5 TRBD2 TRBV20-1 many TGCAGTGCTAAACTAGCGGGGGGTGTTGAGACCCAGTACTTC CSAKLAGGVETQYF
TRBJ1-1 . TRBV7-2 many TGTGCCAGCAGCTTAGAGTTTGACAGGTCCAACACTGAAGCTTTCTTT CASSLEFDRSNTEAFF
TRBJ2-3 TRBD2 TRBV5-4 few TGTGCCAGCAGCATCGGGACTAGCCCACTCACAGATACGCAGTATTTT CASSIGTSPLTDTQYF
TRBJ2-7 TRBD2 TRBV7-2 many TGTGCCAGCAGCTTAGCTAGCGGGGTTACCTACGAGCAGTACTTC CASSLASGVTYEQYF
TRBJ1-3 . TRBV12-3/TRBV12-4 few TGTGCCAGCAATCCGCTGGGGACGACCTCTGGAAACACCATATATTTT CASNPLGTTSGNTIYF
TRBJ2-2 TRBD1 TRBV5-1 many TGCGCCAGCCAACAGGGGGAATGGACCGGGGAGCTGTTTTTT CASQQGEWTGELFF
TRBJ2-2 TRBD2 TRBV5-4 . TGTGCCAGCAGCTCTGCGGGGGAGAACACCGGGGAGCTGTTTTTT CASSSAGENTGELFF
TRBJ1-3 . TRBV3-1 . TGTGCCAGCAGCGGGGGGCATGAGGGATACACCATATATTTT CASSGGHEGYTIYF
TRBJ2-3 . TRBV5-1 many TGCGCCAGCTCGGCAGGGAGCACAGATACGCAGTATTTT CASSAGSTDTQYF
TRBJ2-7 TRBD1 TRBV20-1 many TGCAGTGCGACCCCCGGGACAGAGATCTACGAGCAGTACTTC CSATPGTEIYEQYF
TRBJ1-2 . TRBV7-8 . TGTGCCTGCAGCAAAGGGGACGGATTCTATGGCTACACCTTC CACSKGDGFYGYTF
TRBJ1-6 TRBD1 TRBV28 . TGTGCCAGCAGGTCAGGGGGCGCGGGTTCACCCCTCCACTTT CASRSGGAGSPLHF
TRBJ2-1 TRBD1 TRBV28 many TGTGCCAGCAGTACCGGGACAGGGGCCTACAATGAGCAGTTCTTC CASSTGTGAYNEQFF
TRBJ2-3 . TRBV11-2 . TGTGCCAGCAGCTTAGTAAGCCACCCAGCGTATTTT CASSLVSHPAYF
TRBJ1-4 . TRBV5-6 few TGTGCCAGCTCCCGGACAGCGAATGAAAAACTGTTTTTT CASSRTANEKLFF
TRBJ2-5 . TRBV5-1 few TGCGCCAGCAGTTCAGGGGATCGAGAGACCCAGTACTTC CASSSGDRETQYF
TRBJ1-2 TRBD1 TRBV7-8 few TGTGCCAGCAGCTTAGGGGCCTACAGGGGACCTAACTATGGCTACACCTTC CASSLGAYRGPNYGYTF
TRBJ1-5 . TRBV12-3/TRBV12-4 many TGTGCCAGCAGTTTAGGCCTAAAGTCTAGCAATCAGCCCCAGCATTTT CASSLGLKSSNQPQHF